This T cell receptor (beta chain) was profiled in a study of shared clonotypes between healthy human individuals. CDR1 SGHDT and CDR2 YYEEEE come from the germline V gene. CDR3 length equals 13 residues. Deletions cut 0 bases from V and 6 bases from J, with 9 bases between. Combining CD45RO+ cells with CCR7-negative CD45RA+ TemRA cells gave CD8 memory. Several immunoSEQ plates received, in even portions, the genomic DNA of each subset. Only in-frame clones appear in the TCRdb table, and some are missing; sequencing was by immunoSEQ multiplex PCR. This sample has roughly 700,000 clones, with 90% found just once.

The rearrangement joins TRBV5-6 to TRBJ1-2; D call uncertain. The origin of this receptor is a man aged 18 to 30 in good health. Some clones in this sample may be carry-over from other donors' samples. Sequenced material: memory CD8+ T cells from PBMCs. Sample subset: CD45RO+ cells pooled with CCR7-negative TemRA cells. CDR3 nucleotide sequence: TGTGCCAGCAGCTTGGCTGGTTTGCATGGCTACACCTTC. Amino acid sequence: CASSLAGLHGYTF.